The sequence of this TCR beta chain was determined in a study (dated by TCRdb to 2013 to 2014). TCRdb lists the instrument as Illumina Genome Analyzer IIx. The raw public data were reprocessed by TCRdb itself: fastp quality trimming at Q25, MiXCR clonotype calling, in-frame beta chains only. Entries are consolidated by CDR3 protein sequence, retaining the most common genes and DNA. The table for this sample lists 15,000 or so distinct CDR3 sequences; about 35% of them were counted only once. The ten largest clonotypes hold around 16% of the sample. This clonotype was picked up many times. Its antigen is unknown. One base away there is no much larger clone; base qualities are not given. Its CDR3 holds 15 amino acids, cysteine through phenylalanine. Of all the DNA, just the CDR3 is kept, 45 bases in frame from base 1. V is shortened by 2 bases, J by 2 bases, and the region joining them spans 13 bases. For CDR1 and CDR2, the germline V gene lists SQVTM and ANQGSEA.

This clonotype was sampled from a human donor. Sequenced material: blood. The V and J genes are TRBV29-1 and TRBJ2-1; no D gene can be assigned with confidence. The CDR3 amino acid sequence is: CSVENRHSPYNEQFF. The sequence in DNA is TGCAGCGTTGAAAATCGACATAGCCCCTACAATGAGCAGTTCTTC.